Listed below are T cell receptor beta chains from one sample, sequenced in a study of neurological immune-mediated disorders. TCRdb re-called the 5' RACE reads through MiXCR, storing one row per CDR3 protein. The top ten clones hold roughly 7.7% of a sample with roughly 36,000 distinct CDR3 sequences, about 3.2% of them seen once. Material for sequencing was PBMCs. All receptors derive from a woman aged 55-75 years with multiple sclerosis. Each CDR3 is given with its conserved first and last residue. A D gene is named only where the DNA matches it firmly. Rows give clone size only sometimes, using once, few, many, or a class for an expanded clone.

>TRBJ1-1|TRBV27|TRBD1|many
CASSFRDRGREAFF
TGTGCCAGCAGTTTCCGGGACAGGGGGCGTGAAGCTTTCTTT
>TRBJ2-7|TRBV9|NA|many
CASSSLETAISYEQYF
TGTGCCAGCAGCTCCCTTGAGACAGCGATCTCCTACGAGCAGTACTTC
>TRBJ1-2|TRBV6-5|NA|many
CASRTGQGDYGYTF
TGTGCCAGCCGTACAGGGCAAGGGGACTATGGCTACACCTTC
>TRBJ2-1|TRBV20-1|TRBD1|many
CSARGGQEINEQFF
TGCAGTGCTAGAGGGGGACAGGAGATTAATGAGCAGTTCTTC
>TRBJ2-2|TRBV15|NA|many
CATSPGLEWSGELFF
TGTGCCACCAGTCCGGGACTTGAATGGTCCGGGGAGCTGTTTTTT
>TRBJ2-7|TRBV11-2|NA|many
CASGRSDSSYEQYF
TGTGCCAGCGGGCGGAGTGATAGCTCCTACGAGCAGTACTTC
>TRBJ1-1|TRBV29-1|NA|NA
CSVRKGGVNTEAFF
TGCAGCGTTCGGAAGGGTGGCGTGAACACTGAAGCTTTCTTT
>TRBJ1-1|TRBV18|NA|few
CASSPPGTTNTEAFF
TGTGCCAGCTCACCCCCCGGGACAACGAACACTGAAGCTTTCTTT
>TRBJ2-4|TRBV5-1|TRBD1|many
CASSLAAGGAGKNIQYF
TGCGCCAGCAGCTTGGCCGCAGGGGGCGCGGGCAAAAACATTCAGTACTTC
>TRBJ1-1|TRBV5-1|NA|medium-sized
CASSLISARDAFF
TGCGCCAGCAGCTTGATCTCTGCCAGGGATGCTTTCTTT
>TRBJ2-3|TRBV20-1|TRBD2|many
CSAKRGEAGDTQYF
TGCAGTGCTAAACGGGGGGAGGCGGGAGATACGCAGTATTTT
>TRBJ2-2|TRBV20-1|NA|many
CSAYPVNTGELFF
TGCAGTGCTTACCCAGTAAACACCGGGGAGCTGTTTTTT
>TRBJ2-2|TRBV7-2|TRBD1|few
CASSKQGYTGELFF
TGTGCCAGCAGCAAACAGGGGTACACCGGGGAGCTGTTTTTT
>TRBJ1-3|TRBV20-1|NA|many
CSARDAGRRSGNTIYF
TGCAGTGCTAGAGATGCGGGCAGAAGATCTGGAAACACCATATATTTT
>TRBJ2-5|TRBV6-4|TRBD2|once
CASRTGLAETQYF
TGTGCCAGCAGAACGGGACTAGCGGAGACCCAGTACTTC
>TRBJ2-1|TRBV5-1|NA|many
CASSLVPADEQFF
TGCGCCAGCAGCTTGGTACCGGCGGATGAGCAGTTCTTC
>TRBJ1-6|TRBV12-3/TRBV12-4|NA|many
CASSLDGMKNSPLHF
TGTGCCAGCAGTTTAGACGGCATGAAAAATTCACCCCTCCACTTT
>TRBJ2-3|TRBV20-1|NA|many
CSARGALTGDTQYF
TGCAGTGCTAGAGGAGCCCTTACCGGGGATACGCAGTATTTT
>TRBJ2-2|TRBV29-1|TRBD1|many
CSGWDRKNTGELFF
TGCAGCGGGTGGGACAGAAAGAACACCGGGGAGCTGTTTTTT
>TRBJ2-3|TRBV20-1|NA|many
CSARLVSSSTDTQYF
TGCAGTGCTAGATTGGTCTCGTCCTCCACAGATACGCAGTATTTT
>TRBJ2-3|TRBV6-6|NA|many
CASMFGRGLTDTQYF
TGTGCCAGCATGTTTGGGCGGGGGCTCACAGATACGCAGTATTTT
>TRBJ2-6|TRBV12-3/TRBV12-4|TRBD1|many
CASTLPWDSFRANVLTF
TGTGCCAGCACCTTACCCTGGGACAGCTTTAGGGCCAACGTCCTGACTTTC
>TRBJ1-4|TRBV4-1|TRBD1|many
CASSQDVQGGEKLFF
TGCGCCAGCAGCCAAGATGTCCAGGGGGGTGAAAAACTGTTTTTT
>TRBJ1-2|TRBV5-6|NA|many
CASSLSNRAAGYTF
TGTGCCAGCAGCCTCTCAAACAGGGCCGCTGGCTACACCTTC
>TRBJ1-6|TRBV12-3/TRBV12-4|NA|many
CASRPNRDTSYNSPLHF
TGTGCCAGCAGACCTAACCGGGACACCTCCTATAATTCACCCCTCCACTTT
>TRBJ2-2|TRBV7-6|NA|many
CASSYAGRTGELFF
TGTGCCAGCAGCTACGCAGGGCGTACCGGGGAGCTGTTTTTT
>TRBJ1-5|TRBV5-1|NA|many
CASSLQGAGQPQHF
TGCGCCAGCAGCTTGCAAGGGGCAGGTCAGCCCCAGCATTTT
>TRBJ2-7|TRBV5-1|NA|many
CASSLAGGTVLYEQYF
TGCGCCAGCAGCTTGGCCGGGGGGACAGTCCTCTACGAGCAGTACTTC
>TRBJ2-1|TRBV29-1|TRBD1|medium-sized
CSVGEAGTGKFYEQFF
TGCAGCGTTGGTGAAGCGGGGACAGGGAAGTTTTATGAGCAGTTCTTC
>TRBJ1-1|TRBV5-1|TRBD1|many
CASSRGQLNTEAFF
TGCGCCAGCAGCAGGGGACAGCTGAACACTGAAGCTTTCTTT
>TRBJ2-7|TRBV25-1|NA|many
CASSDQGETYEQYF
TGTGCCAGCAGTGATCAAGGGGAAACCTACGAGCAGTACTTC
>TRBJ2-3|TRBV29-1|NA|medium-sized
CSVESPISSQPTDTQYF
TGCAGCGTTGAATCCCCGATTAGTTCTCAACCCACAGATACGCAGTATTTT
>TRBJ2-3|TRBV7-9|NA|NA
CASSPLTGDTQYF
TGTGCCAGCAGCCCCCTAACCGGAGATACGCAGTATTTT
>TRBJ2-2|TRBV5-1|NA|many
CASSLATGQLFF
TGCGCCAGCAGCTTGGCAACAGGGCAGCTGTTTTTT
>TRBJ2-7|TRBV5-1|TRBD1|many
CASRTGTGDYEQYF
TGCGCCAGCAGAACCGGGACAGGGGACTACGAGCAGTACTTC
>TRBJ2-5|TRBV5-1|TRBD1|NA
CASSLVGTVYQETQYF
TGCGCCAGCAGCTTGGTTGGGACAGTGTACCAAGAGACCCAGTACTTC
>TRBJ1-1|TRBV5-1|TRBD1|many
CASGTGQGQNTEAFF
TGCGCCAGCGGTACCGGACAGGGACAGAACACTGAAGCTTTCTTT
>TRBJ2-1|TRBV5-8|NA|NA
CASSLRLGARNEQFF
TGTGCCAGCAGCTTGCGACTAGGGGCACGCAATGAGCAGTTCTTC
>TRBJ2-3|TRBV3-1|NA|many
CASSQEGGTDTQYF
TGTGCCAGCAGCCAAGAGGGGGGCACAGATACGCAGTATTTT